This T cell receptor beta chain emerged from a study of T cell responses to AZD1222 COVID-19 vaccine. Notes on this clone: The antigen remains undetermined.

Study findings and constraints: White British people made up most donors, females outnumbered males, and clonal diversity was possibly underestimated. Scientists sampled the repertoires only once the peak T cell response had passed. Regions 160-218 and 743-854 held dominance among vaccine-associated CD4 TCRs, which spanned spike.

CDR1 is WNHNN, CDR2 SYGVQD, per germline (reference sequence). This CDR3 comprises 14 residues. Trimming took off 7 bases at V and 4 bases at J, with 11 bases between the two ends. The data were produced by immunoSEQ multiplex PCR, yet TCRdb's version contains in-frame clones alone and is incomplete. Here the sample spans approximately 220,000 clones, around 93% being singletons. This clonotype was sampled from an adult in good health. The gene calls are TRBV10-1 and TRBJ1-6; D is uncertain. This material consisted of peripheral blood, taken on day 0 of MenACWY control vaccination. CDR3 nucleotide sequence: TGCGCCAGCAATACAGCTGGGTATAATTCACCCCTCCACTTT. Its translation is CASNTAGYNSPLHF.